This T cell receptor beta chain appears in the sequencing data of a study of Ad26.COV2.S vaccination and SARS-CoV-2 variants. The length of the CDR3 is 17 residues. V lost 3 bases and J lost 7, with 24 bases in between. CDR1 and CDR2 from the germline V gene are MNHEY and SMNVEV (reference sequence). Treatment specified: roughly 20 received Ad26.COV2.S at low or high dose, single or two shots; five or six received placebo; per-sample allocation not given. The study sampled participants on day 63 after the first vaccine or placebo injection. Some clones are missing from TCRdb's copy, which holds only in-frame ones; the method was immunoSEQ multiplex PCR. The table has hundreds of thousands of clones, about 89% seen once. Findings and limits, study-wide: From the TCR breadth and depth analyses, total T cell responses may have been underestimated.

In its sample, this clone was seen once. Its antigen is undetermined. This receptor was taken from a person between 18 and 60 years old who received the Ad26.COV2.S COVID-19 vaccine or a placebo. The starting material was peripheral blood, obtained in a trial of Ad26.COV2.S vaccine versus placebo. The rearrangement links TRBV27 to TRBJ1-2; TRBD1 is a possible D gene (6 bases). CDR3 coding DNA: TGTGCCAGCAGTTTGGCGGGGGCCGCCGGGACCCTTGGTGGCTACACCTTC. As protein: CASSLAGAAGTLGGYTF.